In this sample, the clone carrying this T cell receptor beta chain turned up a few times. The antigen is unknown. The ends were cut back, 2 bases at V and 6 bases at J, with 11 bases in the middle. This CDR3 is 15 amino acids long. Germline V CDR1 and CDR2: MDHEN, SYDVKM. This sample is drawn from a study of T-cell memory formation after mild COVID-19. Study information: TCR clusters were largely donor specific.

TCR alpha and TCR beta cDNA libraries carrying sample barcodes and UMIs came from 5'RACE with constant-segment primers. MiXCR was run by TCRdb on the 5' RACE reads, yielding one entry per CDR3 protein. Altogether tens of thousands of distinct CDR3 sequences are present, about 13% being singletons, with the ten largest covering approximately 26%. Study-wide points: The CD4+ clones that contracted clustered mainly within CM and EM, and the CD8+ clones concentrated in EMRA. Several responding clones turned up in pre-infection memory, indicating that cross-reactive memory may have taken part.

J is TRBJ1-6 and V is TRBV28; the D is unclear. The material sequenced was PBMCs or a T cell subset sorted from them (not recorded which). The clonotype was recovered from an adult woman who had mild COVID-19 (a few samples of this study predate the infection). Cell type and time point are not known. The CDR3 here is CASSLRGGTNSPLHF. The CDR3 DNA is TGTGCCAGCAGTTTACGTGGCGGAACTAATTCACCCCTCCACTTT.